The 25 T cell receptor beta chains presented below share a single source sample, sequenced in a study of shared clonotypes between healthy human individuals. Sequenced by immunoSEQ multiplex PCR; TCRdb stores in-frame clones only, minus some. The sample yields about 1 million clones, around 75% seen once. Input material: memory CD4+ T cells sorted from blood. Described subset: CD45RA-negative fraction. All receptors come from a man aged 18-30 years in good health.

In this sample, this clone turned up once. The chain employs TRBV4-1 and TRBJ1-3; D uncertain. Trimming took 1 base from V and 4 from J, leaving 11 bases between them. The germline gives CDR1 MGHRA, CDR2 YSYEKL. This CDR3 contains 15 residues. The CDR3 spells CASSQGSGGGNTIYF. The CDR3 DNA is TGCGCCAGCAGCCAAGGTTCAGGTGGAGGAAACACCATATATTTT.

The chain is built from TRBV7-2 and TRBJ2-5; D ambiguous. Germline-derived CDR1 and CDR2 are SGHTA and FQGNSA. The CDR3 has 12 amino acids. V gave up 4 bases and J gave up 11 bases, with 14 bases separating them. The CDR3 DNA sequence: TGTGCCAGCAGCTCGGATCCGGGTCAGCAGTACTTC. Protein: CASSSDPGQQYF.

The chain is built from TRBV30 and TRBJ1-4; D gene unclear. V dropped 1 base and J dropped 8 bases, with 8 bases sitting between them. This CDR3 is 12 amino acids long. Germline CDR1 is GTSNPN and CDR2 is SVGIG (reference sequence). The CDR3 DNA sequence: TGTGCCTGGAGTGAGGTGGCGGAAAAACTGTTTTTT. Residues: CAWSEVAEKLFF. Together with reference TRBV30 and TRBJ1-4, the CDR3 gives the full variable domain: SQTIHQWPATLVQPVGSPLSLECTVEGTSNPNLYWYRQAAGRGLQLLFYSVGIGQISSEVPQNLSASRPQDRQFILSSKKLLLSDSGFYLCAWSEVAEKLFFGSGTQLSVL.

This rearrangement joins TRBV18 to TRBJ2-7, with D perhaps TRBD1 or TRBD2 (5 bases each). Between the trimmed V and J ends, which lost 1 base and 6 bases, there was a span of 10 bases. The CDR3 consists of 13 residues. Germline V gene lookup returns CDR1 KGHSH and CDR2 LQKENI. The CDR3 DNA reads TGTGCCAGCTCACCACGGGACCAAGCCGAGCAGTACTTC. This gives the protein CASSPRDQAEQYF. Together with reference TRBV18 and TRBJ2-7, the CDR3 gives the full variable domain: NAGVMQNPRHLVRRRGQEARLRCSPMKGHSHVYWYRQLPEEGLKFMVYLQKENIIDESGMPKERFSAEFPKEGPSILRIQQVVRGDSAAYFCASSPRDQAEQYFGPGTRLTVT.

This chain joins TRBV19 and TRBJ1-2, with D tentatively TRBD1 (6 bases). V shed 8 bases and J shed 1 base, with 20 bases lying between them. Germline V gives CDR1 LNHDA, CDR2 SQIVND (reference sequence). The CDR3 spans 16 residues. CDR3 sequence reads: CASWAGAGNLNYGYTF. CDR3 nucleotides: TGTGCCAGTTGGGCAGGGGCCGGGAATCTTAACTATGGCTACACCTTC.

This clone was recorded only once. The CDR3 DNA sequence: TGTGCCAGCAACGGTGTCGGCAAAACGACGCAGTATTTT. Translation gives CASNGVGKTTQYF. The chain links TRBV6-1 to TRBJ2-3; unclear D gene. Looked up from germline, CDR1 is MNHNS and CDR2 is SASEGT. Trimming pared 7 bases from V and 9 bases from J, leaving 17 bases between. This CDR3 contains 13 residues.

The V call is TRBV30, the J call TRBJ2-2; 7 bases align to TRBD2. J was trimmed by 5 bases and V by 4 bases; bases with no gene match: 4. The CDR3 covers 13 residues. Germline V gene sequence: CDR1 GTSNPN, CDR2 SVGIG (reference sequence). As DNA, the CDR3 is TGTGCCTGGACGGGAGGACGAACCGGGGAGCTGTTTTTT. Translated: CAWTGGRTGELFF.

The rearrangement links TRBV2 to TRBJ1-1, with no clear D. Germline CDR1 SNHLY, CDR2 FYNNEI. V gave up 7 bases and J gave up 5 bases, with 14 bases separating them. The CDR3 is 13 residues long. DNA for the CDR3: TGTGCCAGCATCATGGTCGCGTGGACTGAAGCTTTCTTT. Its translation is CASIMVAWTEAFF.

This chain links TRBV29-1 with TRBJ2-5, with D perhaps assigned TRBD1 or TRBD2 (5 bases each). Germline CDR1 and CDR2: SQVTM and ANQGSEA. The CDR3 is 13 residues long. The V end lost 8 bases, the J end lost 1 base, and 14 bases lay between the germline ends. This CDR3 reads CSIGYGTQETQYF. The DNA of the CDR3 is TGCAGCATAGGCTACGGGACCCAAGAGACCCAGTACTTC.

A remark on this clone: This CDR3 is also generated by other DNA sequences in the sample. The chain is built from TRBV9 and TRBJ1-1; 7 bases match TRBD1. This CDR3 has 14 residues. V trimming: 5 bases; J trimming: 0 bases; junction bases outside the gene matches: 4. Germline V lookup: CDR1 SGDLS, CDR2 YYNGEE. The CDR3 region has the DNA TGTGCCAGCAGTCCGACAGGGATGAACACTGAAGCTTTCTTT. This sequence encodes CASSPTGMNTEAFF.

This clone was observed a single time. The chain links TRBV28 to TRBJ2-5; D gene uncertain. This CDR3 spans 12 amino acids. Germline V lookup: CDR1 MDHEN, CDR2 SYDVKM. Trimming took 7 bases from V and 3 from J, leaving 9 bases between them. The CDR3, as DNA: TGTGCCAGCAACCCTAATAAAGAGACCCAGTACTTC. It encodes CASNPNKETQYF.

The V and J genes are TRBV18 and TRBJ2-7, with 9 bases identical to TRBD1. CDR1 and CDR2 from the germline V gene are KGHSH and LQKENI. Germline trimming cut 5 bases from V and 9 bases from J; bases unmatched to any gene: 8. The CDR3 is made up of 13 amino acids. The DNA of the CDR3 is TGTGCCAGCTCATCGGGACAGGGTCAAGTGCAGTACTTC. Translating it yields CASSSGQGQVQYF.

This clone was seen a single time. Sequence at one end of the junction differs from germline and may be a read error. The chain couples TRBV9 to TRBJ1-2; 7 bases match TRBD1. This CDR3 region has 12 residues. Germline V gene lookup returns CDR1 SGDLS and CDR2 YYNGEE. The CDR3 bases are TGTGCCAGCAGCCTCCCGGGGGGGACAGCGTTGTTC. This gives the protein CASSLPGGTALF.

The chain is built from TRBV6-1 and TRBJ1-5, with a possible D match to TRBD1 (5 bases). This CDR3 spans 13 amino acids. Germline V gene data show CDR1 as MNHNS and CDR2 as SASEGT. Deletions cut 11 bases from V and 4 bases from J, with 15 bases between. As DNA, the CDR3 is TGTGCCGGCGCGGGGGGAAGGAATCAGCCCCAGCATTTT. Translation: CAGAGGRNQPQHF.

The chain combines TRBV6-1 with TRBJ1-3; D is unclear. CDR3 length equals 14 residues. Germline CDR1 reads MNHNS; CDR2 reads SASEGT. Between the trimmed V and J ends, which lost 6 bases and 0 bases, there was a span of 9 bases. CDR3 sequence (DNA): TGTGCCAGCAGGAACCCCTACTCTGGAAACACCATATATTTT. It is translated as CASRNPYSGNTIYF.

The chain carries TRBV6-1 and TRBJ1-5; TRBD1 might be the D (6 bases). Trimming took 5 bases from V and 9 from J, leaving 14 bases between them. The germline CDR1 and CDR2 sequences are MNHNS and SASEGT. The CDR3 is 13 amino acids. The CDR3 region is CASSYNREAPQHF. The DNA for the CDR3 is TGTGCCAGCAGTTATAACAGGGAGGCGCCCCAGCATTTT.

V and J are TRBV14 and TRBJ2-1, with TRBD2 as a possible D gene (6 bases). Trimming cost V 5 bases and J 8 bases, with 19 bases left between them. CDR3 length: 15 amino acids. CDR1 is SGHDN, CDR2 FVKESK, per germline. The CDR3, as DNA: TGTGCCAGCAGCTATTCCGGGACTCCGTCCGATGAGCAGTTCTTC. Translated, it gives CASSYSGTPSDEQFF. The full variable domain, completed using reference TRBV14 and TRBJ2-1, is EAGVTQFPSHSVIEKGQTVTLRCDPISGHDNLYWYRRVMGKEIKFLLHFVKESKQDESGMPNNRFLAERTGGTYSTLKVQPAELEDSGVYFCASSYSGTPSDEQFFGPGTRLTVL.

The table lists this clone with a few counts. CDR3 sequence reads: CASSGTSEGGELFF. The CDR3 DNA follows: TGCGCCAGCAGCGGTACTAGCGAGGGCGGGGAGCTGTTTTTT. V usage is TRBV5-1 and J usage is TRBJ2-2; 7 bases agree with TRBD2. The germline CDR1 and CDR2 sequences are SGHRS and YFSETQ. This CDR3 region has 14 residues. J was trimmed by 7 bases and V by 4 bases; bases with no gene match: 7.

J is TRBJ1-2 and V is TRBV5-5; 8 bases line up with TRBD1. Germline assignment: CDR1 SGHKS and CDR2 YYEKEE (reference sequence). CDR3 size: 13 residues. V shed 5 bases and J 5 bases; nucleotides not matched to a gene: 5. CDR3 loop: CASRDRGRYGYTF. For the CDR3, the DNA is TGTGCCAGCAGAGACAGGGGAAGGTATGGCTACACCTTC. The whole variable domain, remainder taken from reference TRBV5-5 and TRBJ1-2, is DAGVTQSPTHLIKTRGQQVTLRCSPISGHKSVSWYQQVLGQGPQFIFQYYEKEERGRGNFPDRFSARQFPNYSSELNVNALLLGDSALYLCASRDRGRYGYTFGSGTRLTVV.

This chain connects TRBV5-1 to TRBJ1-2; 10 bases fit TRBD1. Germline V gene data show CDR1 as SGHRS and CDR2 as YFSETQ. CDR3 length: 16 amino acids. V shed 3 bases, J shed 7 bases, and the junction held 12 bases outside the gene matches. CDR3 region: CASSYFRQGAYSGYTF. The CDR3 DNA reads TGCGCCAGCAGCTACTTCCGACAGGGGGCGTATAGTGGCTACACCTTC.

This clone appeared once. V is TRBV7-2 and J is TRBJ2-1; 12 nucleotides line up with TRBD2. This CDR3 comprises 16 residues. V shed 4 bases, J shed 4 bases, and the junction held 5 bases outside the gene matches. Germline CDR1 reads SGHTA; CDR2 reads FQGNSA. This CDR3 is CASSSLAGGGYNEQFF. The CDR3 DNA reads as TGTGCCAGCAGCTCCCTAGCGGGAGGGGGGTACAATGAGCAGTTCTTC.

The chain combines TRBV5-1 with TRBJ2-2, with a tentative D call TRBD1 (5 bases). V was pared by 1 base and J by 2 bases, with 9 bases between. This CDR3 region has 15 residues. Germline CDR1 reads SGHRS; CDR2 reads YFSETQ. The CDR3 loop is CASSLLQVNTGELFF. The CDR3 region has the DNA TGCGCCAGCAGCTTGTTACAGGTTAACACCGGGGAGCTGTTTTTT.

DNA of the CDR3: TGTGCCAGTGGCCGGGACTCTGGGGCCAACGTCCTGACTTTC. Its translation is CASGRDSGANVLTF. The V call is TRBV19, the J call TRBJ2-6; D is possibly TRBD2 (5 bases). CDR1 and CDR2 from the germline V gene are LNHDA and SQIVND (reference sequence). V was shortened by 8 bases and J by 0 bases, with 8 bases between the two germline ends. This CDR3 contains 14 residues. Complete variable domain (other parts from reference TRBV19 and TRBJ2-6): DGGITQSPKYLFRKEGQNVTLSCEQNLNHDAMYWYRQDPGQGLRLIYYSQIVNDFQKGDIAEGYSVSREKKESFPLTVTSAQKNPTAFYLCASGRDSGANVLTFGAGSRLTVL.

J is TRBJ2-3 and V is TRBV12-2; the D call in the table, TRBD2, was not verified against the DNA. TRBV12-2 is reported as a pseudogene. The CDR3 length is 16 residues. The CDR3 DNA sequence: TGTGCAAGTCGCTTAGGAAGCGGGGATTGCACAGATACGCAGTATTTT. Its translation: CASRLGSGDCTDTQYF.

The gene calls are TRBV4-1 and TRBJ1-5; D gene ambiguous. The CDR3 loop spans 17 amino acids. Germline loops: CDR1 MGHRA, CDR2 YSYEKL. The V end lost 0 bases, the J end lost 0 bases, and 12 bases lay between the germline ends. The CDR3: CASSQDHSGYSNQPQHF. CDR3 nucleotide sequence: TGCGCCAGCAGCCAAGATCATTCGGGGTATAGCAATCAGCCCCAGCATTTT.